One and the same sample provided the 24 T cell receptor beta chains below, sequenced in a study of radiation and T cells in renal cell carcinoma (dated by TCRdb to 2020 to 2022). The library was prepared using the immunoSEQ multiplex PCR assay. What TCRdb holds here is the immuneACCESS table cut down to in-frame rearrangements. Part of the clones is not present; checked against another copy, under half of the missing clones reflect an unresolved V gene, and the others are unexplained. Recorded for this sample are 100,000 to 150,000 clones; about 88% of them occurred a single time. Clones ranked in the top ten supply 5.8% of the sample. The time point tag for this specimen amounts to: blood 2 weeks post-SBRT. What this sample's treatment or condition label stands for: 15 Gy SBRT to primary tumor, nephrectomy 4 weeks later. The sequencing used blood, collected from a patient whose treatment included radiotherapy and nephrectomy. Receptors originate from a woman in her 70s with renal cell carcinoma.

The rearrangement uses TRBV7-2 and TRBJ2-2; D is undetermined. The CDR3 covers 14 residues. Per the germline V gene, CDR1 is SGHTA and CDR2 is FQGNSA. V shed 5 bases and J shed 0 bases, with 7 bases lying between them. CDR3 sequence: CASSARSNTGELFF. As DNA, the CDR3 is TGTGCCAGCAGCGCTCGATCGAACACCGGGGAGCTGTTTTTT.

This chain joins TRBV5-1 and TRBJ1-2; no clear D. Germline V gene sequence: CDR1 SGHRS, CDR2 YFSETQ. The CDR3 loop spans 13 amino acids. Deletions cut 2 bases from V and 1 base from J, with 6 bases between. CDR3 region: CASSLNSNYGYTF. In nucleotides, the CDR3 is TGCGCCAGCAGCTTAAACAGTAACTATGGCTACACCTTC.

The sample holds a few counts of this clone. The chain combines TRBV9 with TRBJ2-7, with a weak D call TRBD2 (5 bases). The CDR3 sequence is 14 residues long. V was pared by 0 bases and J by 5 bases, with 12 bases between. CDR1 and CDR2 from the germline V gene are SGDLS and YYNGEE. The CDR3 spells CASSVGGGFDEQYF. CDR3 coding DNA: TGTGCCAGCAGCGTAGGTGGCGGGTTCGACGAGCAGTACTTC.

This clone occurred once. The chain joins TRBV19 to TRBJ2-1; 10 positions agree with TRBD2. With V trimmed by 3 bases and J by 13 bases, 12 bases remained unmatched. The CDR3 consists of 15 residues. Germline CDR1 and CDR2: LNHDA and SQIVND (reference sequence). CDR3 loop: CASSMASGGAPTQFF. CDR3 in DNA: TGTGCCAGTAGTATGGCTAGCGGGGGCGCCCCTACACAGTTCTTC.

This chain joins TRBV9 and TRBJ2-1; 14 bases line up with TRBD2. The CDR3 extends over 18 amino acids. Germline CDR1 and CDR2: SGDLS and YYNGEE. Trimming cost V 0 bases and J 4 bases; bases outside gene matches: 6. The CDR3 sequence is CASSVGKGLAGDYNEQFF. The DNA for the CDR3 is TGTGCCAGCAGCGTAGGAAAGGGACTAGCGGGGGATTACAATGAGCAGTTCTTC.

This chain links TRBV9 with TRBJ2-2; no firm D call. With 5 bases removed from V and 2 bases from J, the gap between germline ends came to 7 bases. This CDR3 spans 13 amino acids. From germline, CDR1 is SGDLS and CDR2 YYNGEE. CDR3 coding DNA: TGTGCCAGCAGGGCAGCCAACACCGGGGAGCTGTTTTTT. This codes for CASRAANTGELFF.

This chain joins TRBV2 and TRBJ1-6; no clear D gene. The CDR3 is made up of 15 amino acids. CDR1 SNHLY and CDR2 FYNNEI come from the germline V gene. The ends were cut back, 1 base at V and 5 bases at J, with 9 bases in the middle. The DNA for the CDR3 is TGTGCCAGCAGTGAAGTGGGGTTCCATAATTCACCCCTCCACTTT. Amino acid sequence: CASSEVGFHNSPLHF.

The rearrangement links TRBV10-3 to TRBJ1-2; the D gene is possibly TRBD1 (6 bases). The CDR3 loop spans 13 amino acids. The V end was cut by 7 bases, the J end by 4 bases, with 13 bases between. Germline assignment: CDR1 ENHRY and CDR2 SYGVKD. DNA for the CDR3: TGTGCCATCACCGAGGGGGTCGGCTATGGCTACACCTTC. Translating gives CAITEGVGYGYTF.

J is TRBJ2-7 and V is TRBV9; D remains unclear. The V end lost 0 bases, the J end lost 1 base, and 11 bases lay between the germline ends. CDR3 length: 15 residues. Germline-derived CDR1 and CDR2 are SGDLS and YYNGEE. The CDR3 DNA reads TGTGCCAGCAGCGTAGGGGTGGCGGTTTCCTACGAGCAGTACTTC. It specifies CASSVGVAVSYEQYF.

This clone appeared a single time. The chain uses TRBV7-3 and TRBJ2-1, with a weak D call TRBD2 (5 bases). Germline values: CDR1 SGHTA, CDR2 FQGTGA. Trimming removed 4 bases at V and 5 bases at J, with 12 bases between. The CDR3 length is 14 residues. CDR3 bases: TGTGCCAGCAGCTCCTACAGCGGAAACAATGAGCAGTTCTTC. As protein: CASSSYSGNNEQFF.

V gene TRBV5-4 combines with J gene TRBJ2-2; TRBD2 matches 8 bases. V lost 0 bases, J lost 4 bases, and 5 bases stayed unmatched. The CDR3 sequence is 16 residues long. Germline-derived CDR1 and CDR2 are SGHNT and YYREEE (reference sequence). This CDR3 is CASSLARGGGTGELFF. CDR3 sequence (DNA): TGTGCCAGCAGCTTGGCACGGGGGGGCGGCACCGGGGAGCTGTTTTTT.

The rearrangement uses TRBV19 and TRBJ1-1; D ambiguous. Germline-derived CDR1 and CDR2 are LNHDA and SQIVND (reference sequence). CDR3 length: 13 amino acids. Trimming left V 5 bases short and J 3 bases short, with 10 bases between. The chain's CDR3 is CASSGHGDTEAFF. As DNA, the CDR3 is TGTGCCAGTAGTGGTCACGGGGACACTGAAGCTTTCTTT.

This clone appeared a few times. CDR3 amino acids: CCVGDEQFF. The CDR3 bases are TGTTGCGTGGGCGATGAGCAGTTCTTC. The chain has TRBV6-5 and TRBJ2-1; D gene unclear. The CDR3 is made up of 9 amino acids. Germline V gene data show CDR1 as MNHEY and CDR2 as SVGAGI.

This chain joins TRBV6-5 and TRBJ2-3; D is possibly TRBD2 (7 bases). V dropped 10 bases and J dropped 5 bases, with 22 bases sitting between them. This CDR3 contains 15 residues. Germline V gives CDR1 MNHEY, CDR2 SVGAGI. The chain's CDR3 is CATSLRGAREDTQYF. The CDR3 nucleotides are TGTGCCACCTCACTACGGGGGGCCAGGGAAGATACGCAGTATTTT.

J is TRBJ1-5 and V is TRBV6-1; D gene uncertain. This CDR3 contains 14 residues. CDR1 is MNHNS and CDR2 is SASEGT in the germline V gene. The V end was cut by 7 bases, the J end by 7 bases, with 17 bases between. The CDR3 region has the DNA TGTGCCAGCAACTCCGGCCTGGAGGGACAGCCCCAGCATTTT. This translates into CASNSGLEGQPQHF.

The chain uses TRBV5-4 and TRBJ1-1; TRBD1 matches 9 bases. Germline CDR1 SGHNT, CDR2 YYREEE (reference sequence). V lost 2 bases to trimming and J lost 5 bases; unmatched junction nucleotides: 1. The CDR3 loop spans 13 amino acids. Here the CDR3 reads CASSLQGATEAFF. As DNA, the CDR3 is TGTGCCAGCAGCTTACAGGGGGCAACTGAAGCTTTCTTT.

The chain uses TRBV15 and TRBJ2-3; TRBD2 matches 9 bases. The V gene's germline CDR1 is LNHNV and CDR2 YYDKDF (reference sequence). J gave up 4 bases and V 5 bases, and 4 bases lay outside the gene matches. This CDR3 contains 14 residues. The CDR3 region is CATSAGGPADTQYF. The CDR3 bases are TGTGCCACCAGCGCGGGGGGGCCGGCAGATACGCAGTATTTT.

This chain links TRBV5-1 with TRBJ2-1, with TRBD2 matching 8 bases. V was clipped by 2 bases and J by 3 bases; unmatched bases: 4. Germline-derived CDR1 and CDR2 are SGHRS and YFSETQ. This CDR3 region has 15 residues. The CDR3 DNA follows: TGCGCCAGCAGCTTTAGCGGGGACTACTACAATGAGCAGTTCTTC. Its protein is CASSFSGDYYNEQFF.

This clone was recorded once. The genes are TRBV6-1 and TRBJ1-1; D gene unclear. Germline CDR1 is MNHNS and CDR2 is SASEGT. This CDR3 comprises 14 residues. V lost 0 bases and J lost 5, with 10 bases in between. The CDR3 sequence: CASSEAGQGTEAFF. CDR3 in DNA: TGTGCCAGCAGTGAAGCAGGGCAAGGGACTGAAGCTTTCTTT.

This clone showed up just once. The chain uses TRBV7-6 and TRBJ1-5; D is undetermined. V lost 5 bases, J lost 3 bases, and 11 bases lay in between. This CDR3 contains 14 residues. Germline CDR1 and CDR2: SGHVS and FNYEAQ. CDR3 in amino acids: CASSPTGFNQPQHF. The DNA of the CDR3 is TGTGCCAGCAGCCCCACGGGCTTCAATCAGCCCCAGCATTTT. The entire variable domain, with the rest obtained from reference TRBV7-6 and TRBJ1-5, is as follows: GAGVSQSPRYKVTKRGQDVALRCDPISGHVSLYWYRQALGQGPEFLTYFNYEAQQDKSGLPNDRFSAERPEGSISTLTIQRTEQRDSAMYRCASSPTGFNQPQHFGDGTRLSIL.

The chain carries TRBV10-3 and TRBJ1-2, with TRBD1 matching 7 bases. CDR1 is ENHRY and CDR2 is SYGVKD in the germline V gene. CDR3 length equals 16 residues. Trimming removed 1 base from V and 4 bases from J; junction bases left unmatched: 9. The CDR3 reads CAISELLDRSSYGYTF. In nucleotides, the CDR3 is TGTGCCATCAGTGAGTTATTGGACAGGTCTTCCTATGGCTACACCTTC.

The chain couples TRBV11-2 to TRBJ1-2; D is ambiguous. The CDR3 totals 13 residues. Germline V gives CDR1 SGHAT, CDR2 FQNNGV. The V end lost 3 bases, the J end lost 4 bases, and 9 bases lay between the germline ends. The CDR3 nucleotides read TGTGCCAGCAGCTTGAGTGCCCGCTATGGCTACACCTTC. Amino acids: CASSLSARYGYTF. Looking up the rest from reference TRBV11-2 and TRBJ1-2 gives the full variable domain: EAGVAQSPRYKIIEKRQSVAFWCNPISGHATLYWYQQILGQGPKLLIQFQNNGVVDDSQLPKDRFSAERLKGVDSTLKIQPAKLEDSAVYLCASSLSARYGYTFGSGTRLTVV.

The rearrangement uses TRBV10-1 and TRBJ1-6, with 10 bases fitting TRBD1. Germline V lookup: CDR1 WNHNN, CDR2 SYGVQD (reference sequence). The CDR3 length is 16 residues. The J segment lost 7 bases and the V segment lost 7 bases, leaving 10 bases of the junction unmatched. The CDR3 protein is CASKRKGQGMNSPLHF. CDR3 nucleotide sequence: TGCGCCAGCAAAAGAAAGGGACAGGGGATGAATTCACCCCTCCACTTT.

The rearrangement links TRBV11-2 to TRBJ1-1; no clear D. This CDR3 is built from 14 residues. The V gene lost 2 bases and the J gene lost 1 base, with 8 bases spanning the gap. CDR1 and CDR2 from the germline V gene are SGHAT and FQNNGV. Written as DNA, the CDR3 is TGTGCCAGCAGCTTAAGGTGGGGGAACACTGAAGCTTTCTTT. Translated: CASSLRWGNTEAFF.